This T cell receptor (beta chain) is from a study of blood T cell repertoires in COVID-19. As processed by the authors: Nucleated cell number was recorded as an estimate derived from reference gene primer amplification. Sequencing used immunoSEQ multiplex PCR; TCRdb keeps in-frame clones, though not all of them. That table gives V, J and clone size, and the DNA gave D and trimming. The repertoire consists of roughly 330,000 clones, with 88% occurring once and the leading ten covering about 5%. Participants' own reports of clinical history determined their cohort assignment. V was trimmed by 6 bases and J by 4 bases, leaving 18 bases between them. The CDR3 spans 15 residues. CDR1 SGHTA and CDR2 FQGNSA come from the germline V gene.

The rearrangement uses TRBV7-2 and TRBJ1-1; TRBD1 might be the D (6 bases). This receptor was taken from a man aged 25 to 40 who had recovered from COVID-19. The sequenced sample consisted of PBMCs or T cells enriched from blood (not recorded which). This CDR3 is CASSQKGGGFTEAFF. DNA of the CDR3: TGTGCCAGCAGTCAAAAGGGGGGAGGGTTCACTGAAGCTTTCTTT.